The 26 T cell receptor beta chains given below trace back to one sample, sequenced in a study of T-cell memory formation after mild COVID-19. TCRdb called the 5' RACE reads again in MiXCR, with one record for every CDR3 protein. The repertoire has roughly 400,000 distinct CDR3 sequences, under 20% of them found once; the top ten carry roughly 21%. Material: PBMCs or a T cell subset sorted from them (not recorded which). The source is a man between 18 and 35 years old who had mild COVID-19 (a few samples of this study predate the infection). Cell type and time point are not known.

The chain uses TRBV20-1 and TRBJ1-2; 7 bases are shared with TRBD1. Trimming removed 2 bases from V and 4 bases from J; junction bases left unmatched: 10. The CDR3 covers 15 residues. Germline V CDR1 and CDR2: DFQATT, SNEGSKA (reference sequence). The DNA for the CDR3 is TGCAGTGCTAGAAGACAGGGACAAGATCTCTATGGCTACACCTTC. Protein product: CSARRQGQDLYGYTF.

The gene calls are TRBV6-5 and TRBJ1-1; no reliable D call. Germline V gene sequence: CDR1 MNHEY, CDR2 SVGAGI. The CDR3 has 16 residues. Between the trimmed V and J ends, which lost 5 bases and 10 bases, there was a span of 26 bases. The CDR3 loop reads CASSNGAARPLAIAFF. The CDR3 coding sequence is TGTGCCAGCAGTAACGGAGCGGCTAGGCCCCTTGCGATAGCTTTCTTT.

This clonotype was picked up a small number of times. The chain employs TRBV20-1 and TRBJ2-7; D possibly corresponds to TRBD2 (5 bases). Trimming took off 3 bases at V and 2 bases at J, with 14 bases between the two ends. The CDR3 contains 14 residues. Germline loops: CDR1 DFQATT, CDR2 SNEGSKA (reference sequence). The CDR3 DNA sequence: TGCAGTGCTAGGCCAGCACGGGGAACCTACGAGCAGTACGTC. Encoded protein: CSARPARGTYEQYV.

This clonotype occurred once. The chain combines TRBV19 with TRBJ2-3; 8 bases map to TRBD2. CDR3 length: 14 residues. V trimming: 7 bases; J trimming: 4 bases; junction bases outside the gene matches: 7. The V gene's germline CDR1 is LNHDA and CDR2 SQIVND (reference sequence). This CDR3 is CASKETGGPDTQYF. For the CDR3, the DNA is TGTGCCAGTAAAGAAACGGGGGGGCCAGATACGCAGTATTTT.

This clonotype was detected ten times or more. At one end the junction does not follow the germline gene, possibly because of a read error. This rearrangement joins TRBV4-3 to TRBJ2-1; D possibly corresponds to TRBD2 (6 bases). Germline CDR1 and CDR2: LGHNA and YSLEER. The CDR3 covers 13 residues. The CDR3 protein is CASSHGGYNEQFF. The CDR3 DNA reads TGTGCCAGCAGCCACGGGGGCTACAATGAGCAGTTCTTC.

This clonotype was detected many times. The V call is TRBV5-1, the J call TRBJ2-3; 11 bases line up with TRBD2. CDR3 length: 16 residues. V lost 0 bases to trimming and J lost 4 bases; unmatched junction nucleotides: 4. The V gene's germline CDR1 is SGHRS and CDR2 YFSETQ. This CDR3 reads CASSLALAGGADTQYF. Written as DNA, the CDR3 is TGCGCCAGCAGCTTGGCCCTAGCGGGGGGCGCAGATACGCAGTATTTT.

The CDR3 nucleotides read TGTGCCAGCAGTTTAATTGGGACAGGGGTATACGAGCAGTACTTC. This translates into CASSLIGTGVYEQYF. The chain is built from TRBV27 and TRBJ2-7, with TRBD1 identical over 10 bases. Germline CDR1 MNHEY, CDR2 SMNVEV (reference sequence). The CDR3 has 15 residues. V lost 2 bases and J lost 4; bases outside the gene matches: 5.

This clonotype was seen a handful of times. The V gene is TRBV27, the J gene TRBJ2-1; D unresolved. V gave up 5 bases and J gave up 6 bases, with 11 bases separating them. This CDR3 region has 13 residues. Germline CDR1 is MNHEY and CDR2 is SMNVEV (reference sequence). CDR3 nucleotides: TGTGCCAGCAGTCCAGTCCACCGCAATGAGCAGTTCTTC. Its protein product is CASSPVHRNEQFF.

The J gene is TRBJ2-7, the V gene TRBV20-1; TRBD1 matches 9 bases. The germline CDR1 and CDR2 sequences are DFQATT and SNEGSKA (reference sequence). This CDR3 region has 14 residues. The DNA of the CDR3 is TGCAGTGCTAGACCCGGGGGACAGGGATACGAACAGTACGTC. Protein sequence: CSARPGGQGYEQYV.

About this clonotype itself: A read error may account for a junction end that differs from germline. The chain joins TRBV7-9 to TRBJ2-3; possible D gene TRBD2, 6 bases. The CDR3 covers 15 residues. Germline V gene data show CDR1 as SEHNR and CDR2 as FQNEAQ (reference sequence). This chain's CDR3 is CVSSFLEGNTDTQYF. The CDR3 DNA reads TGTGTCAGCAGCTTTCTGGAGGGGAACACAGATACGCAGTATTTT.

There are a few counts of this clonotype. The V gene is TRBV6-2 or TRBV6-3, the J gene TRBJ2-6; the D gene is possibly TRBD1 (6 bases). The CDR3 length is 16 residues. V was pared by 3 bases and J by 2 bases, with 11 bases between. Germline values: CDR1 MNHEY, CDR2 SVGEGT. In nucleotides, the CDR3 is TGTGCCAGCAGTTATTTGGGGGCCCCTGGGGCCAACGTCCTGACTTTC. Its translation is CASSYLGAPGANVLTF.

V and J are TRBV19 and TRBJ1-1; no definite D call. Trimming removed 5 bases at V and 0 bases at J, with 7 bases between. Germline V gene sequence: CDR1 LNHDA, CDR2 SQIVND (reference sequence). The CDR3 is 13 residues long. The CDR3 nucleotides read TGTGCCAGTAGTGTTGCGCTGAACACTGAAGCTTTCTTT. It encodes CASSVALNTEAFF. Based on the CDR3 plus reference TRBV19 and TRBJ1-1, the full variable domain is DGGITQSPKYLFRKEGQNVTLSCEQNLNHDAMYWYRQDPGQGLRLIYYSQIVNDFQKGDIAEGYSVSREKKESFPLTVTSAQKNPTAFYLCASSVALNTEAFFGQGTRLTVV.

CDR3 amino acids: CASRSNAGSGDTQYF. The CDR3 coding sequence is TGTGCCAGCAGATCCAATGCAGGTTCAGGAGATACGCAGTATTTT. The J gene is TRBJ2-3, the V gene TRBV7-9; D ambiguous. CDR1 and CDR2 from the germline V gene are SEHNR and FQNEAQ (reference sequence). This CDR3 contains 15 residues. Trimming pared 6 bases from V and 5 bases from J, leaving 18 bases between.

CDR3 amino acids: CASSHVMGAEAYEQYV. As DNA, the CDR3 is TGCGCCAGCAGCCACGTTATGGGGGCCGAGGCGTACGAGCAGTACGTC. The chain couples TRBV4-1 to TRBJ2-7; TRBD1 might be the D (6 bases). The CDR3 consists of 16 residues. V lost 3 bases to trimming and J lost 4 bases, with 19 bases between them. The germline gives CDR1 MGHRA, CDR2 YSYEKL.

This clonotype was detected only a few times. The chain carries TRBV12-3 or TRBV12-4 and TRBJ1-5; D may be TRBD1 (6 bases). The V end was cut by 1 base, the J end by 3 bases, with 10 bases between. The CDR3 contains 15 residues. CDR3: CASSLGGGHNQPQHF. The CDR3 DNA follows: TGTGCCAGCAGTTTAGGTGGGGGACACAATCAGCCCCAGCATTTT.

A few counts support this clonotype. In DNA, the CDR3 is TGCAGCGTTGCGCTGCAGGGAGGCGATTACGAGCAGTACTTC. It yields the protein CSVALQGGDYEQYF. V gene TRBV29-1 combines with J gene TRBJ2-7, with D maybe TRBD2 (6 bases). Germline V lookup: CDR1 SQVTM, CDR2 ANQGSEA. The CDR3 length is 14 residues. V lost 4 bases to trimming and J lost 4 bases, with 17 bases between them.

This clonotype was found a few times. The chain couples TRBV7-2 to TRBJ2-7; 7 positions agree with TRBD2. Germline V gives CDR1 SGHTA, CDR2 FQGNSA. The V and J ends lost 1 base and 1 base, in that order; junction bases with no gene match: 7. The CDR3 has 16 residues. CDR3 DNA sequence: TGTGCCAGCAGCTTAGTATATACGGGGGGTTCCTACGAGCAGTACTTC. This encodes CASSLVYTGGSYEQYF. The variable domain in full, completed from reference TRBV7-2 and TRBJ2-7, reads GAGVSQSPSNKVTEKGKDVELRCDPISGHTALYWYRQSLGQGLEFLIYFQGNSAPDKSGLPSDRFSAERTGGSVSTLTIQRTQQEDSAVYLCASSLVYTGGSYEQYFGPGTRLTVT.

This chain connects TRBV27 to TRBJ1-5; unclear D gene. Between the trimmed V and J ends, which lost 3 bases and 5 bases, there was a span of 14 bases. The length of the CDR3 is 15 residues. Germline loops: CDR1 MNHEY, CDR2 SMNVEV (reference sequence). In nucleotides, the CDR3 is TGTGCCAGCAGTTTCGGACGGCCACCCTATCAGCCCCAGCATTTT. It codes for CASSFGRPPYQPQHF.

The gene calls are TRBV29-1 and TRBJ1-5, with D possibly matching TRBD1 (6 bases). Per the germline V gene, CDR1 is SQVTM and CDR2 is ANQGSEA. There are 12 residues in the CDR3. V was cut by 5 bases and J by 7 bases, with 12 bases left in between. Here the CDR3 reads CSVTEQGQPQHF. The CDR3 bases are TGCAGCGTTACGGAACAGGGACAGCCCCAGCATTTT.

This clonotype was detected a few times. V usage is TRBV19 and J usage is TRBJ1-1; no reliable D call. V was cut by 3 bases and J by 4 bases, with 9 bases left in between. CDR1 and CDR2 from the germline V gene are LNHDA and SQIVND (reference sequence). CDR3 length: 13 amino acids. The CDR3 nucleotides are TGTGCCAGTAGTATTGTGGGTGGCACTGAAGCTTTCTTT. It codes for CASSIVGGTEAFF.

This chain links TRBV7-9 with TRBJ1-2; D is undetermined. Trimming shortened V by 1 base and J by 6 bases, and 9 bases separated the two germline ends. Germline lookup yields CDR1 SEHNR and CDR2 FQNEAQ (reference sequence). The length of the CDR3 is 13 residues. CDR3 sequence: CASSLGMSDGYTF. The CDR3 DNA is TGTGCCAGCAGCTTAGGGATGTCGGATGGCTACACCTTC.

There are a few counts of this clonotype. The chain carries TRBV12-3 or TRBV12-4 and TRBJ1-1; a possible D gene is TRBD1 (5 bases). This CDR3 has 17 residues. Trimming removed 7 bases from V and 0 bases from J, with 21 bases in between. The DNA of the CDR3 is TGTGCCAGCATGACCGGGACTTCCCGCCTCTTGAACACTGAAGCTTTCTTT. Protein sequence: CASMTGTSRLLNTEAFF.

This clonotype was seen ten or more times. J is TRBJ1-5 and V is TRBV20-1; D gene ambiguous. Germline lookup yields CDR1 DFQATT and CDR2 SNEGSKA (reference sequence). The V end was cut by 5 bases, the J end by 3 bases, with 8 bases between. This CDR3 comprises 12 residues. The CDR3 loop reads CSAPVPNQPQHF. Written as DNA, the CDR3 is TGCAGTGCTCCCGTCCCCAATCAGCCCCAGCATTTT.

The genes are TRBV4-3 and TRBJ1-4; D gene unclear. CDR1 and CDR2 from the germline V gene are LGHNA and YSLEER. Between the trimmed V and J ends, which lost 1 base and 8 bases, there was a span of 8 bases. The CDR3 totals 13 residues. The CDR3 bases are TGCGCCAGCAGCCAAGCAAGTGGCGAAAAACTGTTTTTT. Encoded protein: CASSQASGEKLFF.

The chain joins TRBV10-3 to TRBJ2-5; 10 bases match TRBD2. The CDR3 extends over 16 amino acids. Germline V gene data show CDR1 as ENHRY and CDR2 as SYGVKD. V was clipped by 2 bases and J by 1 base; unmatched bases: 4. The DNA for the CDR3 is TGTGCCATCAGTGAGGCTAGCGGGGGAAGCCAAGAGACCCAGTACTTC. It specifies CAISEASGGSQETQYF.

A few counts support this clonotype. The gene calls are TRBV28 and TRBJ2-3; maybe TRBD2 (6 bases). CDR3 size: 14 residues. The V gene's germline CDR1 is MDHEN and CDR2 SYDVKM. Trimming cost V 5 bases and J 7 bases, with 16 bases left between them. The CDR3, as DNA: TGTGCCAGCAGTGTCGGGACTCCCCGCAATACGCAGTATTTT. Its protein product is CASSVGTPRNTQYF.